This is a list of T cell receptor beta chains from one sample in a study of blood T cell repertoires in COVID-19. Some clones are missing from TCRdb's copy, which holds only in-frame ones; the method was immunoSEQ multiplex PCR. The profile shows some 160,000 clones, about four fifths of them singletons. Input material: peripheral blood. The receptors stem from a woman at least 80 years old with acute or convalescent COVID-19. Both conserved end residues are part of each CDR3. The D gene is left open where the match is weak. Rows may omit the clone size; those that give it use once, few, many or a size class.

TRBV12-3/TRBV12-4	TRBJ2-7	NA	NA	CASSFGSTYEQYF	TGTGCCAGCAGTTTCGGGTCAACCTACGAGCAGTACTTC
TRBV6-5	TRBJ2-7	TRBD1	few	CASSLQGSYEQYF	TGTGCCAGCAGCCTACAGGGGAGCTACGAGCAGTACTTC
TRBV29-1	TRBJ2-5	NA	NA	CSVEGDIQETQYF	TGCAGCGTTGAGGGGGACATCCAAGAGACCCAGTACTTC
TRBV5-1	TRBJ2-7	NA	NA	CASSFGGTSYEQYF	TGCGCCAGCAGCTTCGGCGGGACCTCCTACGAGCAGTACTTC
TRBV10-1	TRBJ2-2	NA	NA	CASSAQANTGELFF	TGCGCCAGCAGTGCACAGGCGAACACCGGGGAGCTGTTTTTT
TRBV5-6	TRBJ1-6	TRBD1	NA	CASSLIGDRANSPLHF	TGTGCCAGCAGCTTGATTGGGGACAGGGCGAATTCACCCCTCCACTTT
TRBV6-1	TRBJ1-6	TRBD1	NA	CASSEWRDREYNSPLHF	TGTGCCAGCAGTGAATGGAGGGACAGAGAATATAATTCACCCCTCCACTTT
TRBV4-1	TRBJ2-7	NA	NA	CASSTGGTTREQYF	TGCGCCAGCTCTACAGGGGGGACTACGCGCGAGCAGTACTTC
TRBV5-1	TRBJ1-5	TRBD1	NA	CASSLGDSSNQPQHF	TGCGCCAGCAGCTTGGGGGACAGTTCCAATCAGCCCCAGCATTTT
TRBV7-2	TRBJ1-5	TRBD1	few	CASSPGTGTSNQPQHF	TGTGCCAGCAGCCCAGGGACAGGGACCTCCAATCAGCCCCAGCATTTT
TRBV27	TRBJ2-2	NA	NA	CASTRTPDTGELFF	TGTGCCAGCACCAGGACACCCGACACCGGGGAGCTGTTTTTT
TRBV3-1/TRBV3-2	TRBJ2-1	TRBD2	NA	CASSQGTSGNEQFF	TGTGCCAGCAGCCAAGGGACTAGCGGGAATGAGCAGTTCTTC
TRBV10-1	TRBJ1-1	NA	NA	CASSEGAYTEAFF	TGCGCCAGCAGTGAGGGGGCATACACTGAAGCTTTCTTT
TRBV19	TRBJ1-2	NA	NA	CASSIATGTTSNYGYTF	TGTGCCAGTAGTATAGCCACCGGGACAACGTCCAACTATGGCTACACCTTC
TRBV7-9	TRBJ1-5	NA	NA	CASSSLADNQPQHF	TGTGCCAGCAGCTCCCTGGCAGACAATCAGCCCCAGCATTTT
TRBV5-1	TRBJ2-3	NA	NA	CASSLAGQSDTQYF	TGCGCCAGCAGCTTGGCCGGACAGTCAGATACGCAGTATTTT
TRBV18	TRBJ2-1	TRBD1	few	CASSPGQYNEQFF	TGTGCCAGCTCACCGGGACAGTACAATGAGCAGTTCTTC
TRBV18	TRBJ2-2	NA	NA	CASSPRTGELFF	TGTGCCAGCTCACCCAGGACCGGGGAGCTGTTTTTT
TRBV20-1	TRBJ2-5	NA	NA	CSAPLGETQYF	TGCAGTGCACCCCTCGGGGAGACCCAGTACTTC
TRBV27	TRBJ1-2	NA	few	CASGQGYGYTF	TGTGCCAGCGGGCAGGGCTATGGCTACACCTTC
TRBV7-8	TRBJ2-2	TRBD1	NA	CASSLVGTGGITGELFF	TGTGCCAGCAGCTTAGTGGGGACAGGGGGCATCACCGGGGAGCTGTTTTTT
TRBV28	TRBJ1-6	NA	few	CASSSPGPGVNSPLHF	TGTGCCAGCAGTTCCCCAGGGCCAGGGGTTAATTCACCCCTCCACTTT
TRBV7-6	TRBJ2-2	NA	NA	CASSFPQGSTGELFF	TGTGCCAGCAGCTTCCCACAGGGAAGCACCGGGGAGCTGTTTTTT
TRBV6-5	TRBJ1-1	NA	NA	CASSTLTGNTEAFF	TGTGCCAGCAGTACCTTGACAGGGAACACTGAAGCTTTCTTT
TRBV5-5	TRBJ2-7	TRBD2	NA	CASSPTGTSGSYEQYF	TGTGCCAGCAGCCCTACCGGGACTAGCGGCTCCTACGAGCAGTACTTC
TRBV30	TRBJ2-7	TRBD1	NA	CAWSVQGRGRGQYF	TGTGCCTGGAGTGTACAGGGCAGGGGGCGCGGGCAGTACTTC
TRBV6-5	TRBJ1-5	NA	NA	CASKVRGQPQHF	TGTGCCAGCAAAGTCCGGGGTCAGCCCCAGCATTTT
TRBV28	TRBJ2-5	TRBD2	NA	CASSFGGLAVQETQYF	TGTGCCAGCAGTTTTGGGGGACTAGCGGTTCAAGAGACCCAGTACTTC